This is a list of T cell receptor beta chains from one sample in a study of shared clonotypes between healthy human individuals. TCRdb's table, derived via immunoSEQ multiplex PCR, lists solely in-frame clones and lacks some. Of 2,500,000 or so clones listed, approximately 93% are singletons. The sequenced sample consisted of naive CD4+ T cells from PBMCs. The receptor set was obtained from a man aged 18 to 29 in good health. Some clones in this sample may be carry-over from other donors' samples. The CDR3 runs from the conserved cysteine through the conserved F or W. The D gene is left open where the match is weak. Some rows mark clone size as missing; the rest say once, few, many or name a class of expanded clone.

clone_size j_call d_call v_call cdr3_nt cdr3_aa
. TRBJ1-5 . TRBV6-1 TGTGCCAGCAGACCCCCGGACAGTGTACCAAGGCCCCAGCATTTT CASRPPDSVPRPQHF
. TRBJ1-4 . TRBV5-1 TGCGCCAGCAGCTATATTGGGATTTCCGAAAAACTGTTTTTT CASSYIGISEKLFF
. TRBJ2-5 . TRBV7-2 TGTGCCAGCAGCTTACTTCGGGAGTTGGGTGAGACCCAGTACTTC CASSLLRELGETQYF
. TRBJ1-3 . TRBV5-1 TGCGCCAGCAGCTTGATGGCCCCCGGCTCTGGAAACACCATATATTTT CASSLMAPGSGNTIYF
. TRBJ2-3 TRBD2 TRBV9 TGTGCCAGCAGCGTAGGACTAGCGGGAGGGTTAACAGATACGCAGTATTTT CASSVGLAGGLTDTQYF
. TRBJ1-5 . TRBV15 TGTGCCACCAGCAGAGATGCGGACGGACGAAGGGAGCCCCAGCATTTT CATSRDADGRREPQHF
. TRBJ2-3 . TRBV4-1 TGCGCCAGCAGCCAAGATCGCTCATCGGATACGCAGTATTTT CASSQDRSSDTQYF
. TRBJ2-1 . TRBV2 TGTGCCAGCAACACCGGGAGCCCTCCGTTCTTC CASNTGSPPFF
. TRBJ1-3 . TRBV19 TGTGCCAGTAGTAGCGCCAACTCTGGAAACACCATATATTTT CASSSANSGNTIYF
. TRBJ1-1 . TRBV5-1 TGCGCCAGCAGCTCGCACGATGGCACTGAAGCTTTCTTT CASSSHDGTEAFF
. TRBJ2-2 . TRBV5-1 TGCGCCAGCAGCTTGGGACAGAGTTCCGGGGAGCTGTTTTTT CASSLGQSSGELFF
. TRBJ1-4 TRBD1 TRBV5-1 TGCGCCAGCAGCTTAGGAGTAGGGGGCGCAACTAATGAAAAACTGTTTTTT CASSLGVGGATNEKLFF
. TRBJ2-4 . TRBV4-2 TGTGCCAGCAGCCAACAAATTAGCGGAAGCAAAAACATTCAGTACTTC CASSQQISGSKNIQYF
. TRBJ2-7 . TRBV7-9 TGTGCCAGCAGCTTAAGTCTTCCAGACTACGAGCAGTACTTC CASSLSLPDYEQYF
once TRBJ2-5 . TRBV18 TGTGCCAGCTCACCGTTTACGGAGACCCAGTACTTC CASSPFTETQYF
. TRBJ2-2 . TRBV28 TGTGCCAGCAGTCCCCGACTCTACACCGGGGAGCTGTTTTTT CASSPRLYTGELFF
. TRBJ2-1 TRBD2 TRBV19 TGTGCCAGTAGTCCCCGACTAGCGGGAGGCCGGGTGAATGAGCAGTTCTTC CASSPRLAGGRVNEQFF
. TRBJ2-7 TRBD1 TRBV29-1 TGCAGCGTTGATGGGGGACAGGGATGGGACGAGCAGTACTTC CSVDGGQGWDEQYF
. TRBJ1-5 . TRBV19 TGTGCCAGTAGCACCCAGGGAGGGCGTCAGCCCCAGCATTTT CASSTQGGRQPQHF
. TRBJ2-7 . TRBV7-9 TGTGCCAGCAGCTTAGCGGGAGGTTCCTACGAGCAGTACTTC CASSLAGGSYEQYF
. TRBJ1-1 . TRBV19 TGTGCCAGTAGTATAGTAGCCAGGATCACTGAAGCTTTCTTT CASSIVARITEAFF
. TRBJ2-5 . TRBV5-6 TGTGCCAGCAGCTTAGGCCCCCCCCAAGAGACCCAGTACTTC CASSLGPPQETQYF
once TRBJ2-3 . TRBV7-2 TGTGCCAGCAGCTTTGGGGGGAGCACAGATACGCAGTATTTT CASSFGGSTDTQYF
. TRBJ2-1 . TRBV18 TGTGCCAGCTCACCACTGGCAGTCTACGGTGAGCAGTTCTTC CASSPLAVYGEQFF
. TRBJ1-1 . TRBV25-1 TGTGCCAGCAGCCGCCGGGGCTCTCCTCTGGGAGCTTTCTTT CASSRRGSPLGAFF
. TRBJ1-1 TRBD1 TRBV30 TGTGCCTGGAGTGTATGGACAGGGGGCCGGACTGAAGCTTTCTTT CAWSVWTGGRTEAFF
. TRBJ2-7 . TRBV30 TGTGCCTGGAGTGGTGAGGGGAAAAGCTCCTACGAGCAGTACTTC CAWSGEGKSSYEQYF
. TRBJ1-1 TRBD1 TRBV6-5 TGTGCCAGCACCCTCAGGGGGTGGACTGAAGCTTTCTTT CASTLRGWTEAFF
. TRBJ1-2 . TRBV4-3 TGCGCCAGCAGCCACGAGCGTTTAGCGGGGCCTTATGGCTACACCTTC CASSHERLAGPYGYTF
. TRBJ2-5 . TRBV15 TGTGCCACCAGCAGAGATTTAGGGACCCAGTACTTC CATSRDLGTQYF
. TRBJ1-1 . TRBV25-1 TGTGCCAGCAGTGGTAACAGGCCTCGCACTGGAGGAGCTTTCTTT CASSGNRPRTGGAFF
. TRBJ2-1 . TRBV5-1 TGCGCCAGCAGCTTCTTCGGGGAGCAGTTCTTC CASSFFGEQFF
. TRBJ1-4 . TRBV12-1 TGTGCCAGCAGTCTAGACATCGGCCAGCTCGAAAAACTGTTTTTT CASSLDIGQLEKLFF
. TRBJ2-2 . TRBV9 TGTGCCAGCAGCGTACCCCTAGCTGGAGGGCCAGACGGGGAGCTGTTTTTT CASSVPLAGGPDGELFF
. TRBJ2-1 . TRBV7-3 TGTGCCAGCAGCTTAAAGGTCCGGACTTATAGCTCCTACAATGAGCAGTTCTTC CASSLKVRTYSSYNEQFF
. TRBJ1-5 . TRBV7-2 TGTGCCAGCAGCGAAAGTATGGGGGTGGGCAATCAGCCCCAGCATTTT CASSESMGVGNQPQHF
. TRBJ1-2 . TRBV28 TGTGCCAGCAGGATAGGGGGTCACTATGGCTACACCTTC CASRIGGHYGYTF
. TRBJ2-7 TRBD2 TRBV4-2 TGTGCCAGCAGCCAACCGTCCGGGACTAGCGGGGCCTACGAGCAGTACTTC CASSQPSGTSGAYEQYF
. TRBJ2-2 TRBD1 TRBV11-2 TGTGCCAGCAGCCCGGACAGGTTCAACACCGGGGAGCTGTTTTTT CASSPDRFNTGELFF
once TRBJ2-7 . TRBV4-1 TGCGCCAGCAGCCAAGGGCAGGGTTTCGACGAGCAGTACTTC CASSQGQGFDEQYF
. TRBJ2-1 . TRBV5-1 TGCGCCAGCAACAAAGGGACTCGAAACAATGAGCAGTTCTTC CASNKGTRNNEQFF
. TRBJ2-3 . TRBV6-1 TGTGCCAGCAGTGAAGCTGGGGCGCAGTATTTT CASSEAGAQYF
. TRBJ1-5 . TRBV19 TGTGCCAGTAGTATCGGGCGGGGGCCCCAGCATTTT CASSIGRGPQHF
. TRBJ2-3 . TRBV11-2 TGTGCCAGCAGCTTAGGGACCCGGTGGGTGACAGATACGCAGTATTTT CASSLGTRWVTDTQYF
. TRBJ1-2 . TRBV5-1 TGCGCCAGCAGCTTGAGTAGGGCCGAACTAGATGGCTACACCTTC CASSLSRAELDGYTF